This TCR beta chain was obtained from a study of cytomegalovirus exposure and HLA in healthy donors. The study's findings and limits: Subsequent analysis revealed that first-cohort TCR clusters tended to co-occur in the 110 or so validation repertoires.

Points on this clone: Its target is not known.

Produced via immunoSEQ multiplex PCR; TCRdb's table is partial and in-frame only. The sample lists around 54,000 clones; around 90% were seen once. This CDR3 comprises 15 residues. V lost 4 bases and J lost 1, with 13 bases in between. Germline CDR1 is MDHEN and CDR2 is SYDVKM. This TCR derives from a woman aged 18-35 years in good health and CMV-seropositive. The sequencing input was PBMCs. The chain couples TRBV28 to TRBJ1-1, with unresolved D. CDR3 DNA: TGTGCCAGCAGTTATCCCTCTGAGGGGAACACTGAAGCTTTCTTT. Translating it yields CASSYPSEGNTEAFF.